These T cell receptor beta chains were read from a single sample in a study of CD4+ T cells in melanoma. Libraries were prepared by immunoSEQ multiplex PCR; TCRdb keeps only in-frame clonotypes and omits some of them. The table records some 110,000 clones, around 92% of them present only once. The sample was peripheral blood. These receptors were taken from a human donor with melanoma. The CDR3 runs from the conserved cysteine through the conserved F or W. D genes are given only for firm matches. Only part of the rows carry a size: once, few, many, or a class if the clone is expanded.

cdr3_nt	cdr3_aa	v_call	d_call	j_call	clone_size
TGTGCCAGCAGTCCCGGGACAGGGGGCCTTACTAACTATGGCTACACCTTC	CASSPGTGGLTNYGYTF	TRBV28	TRBD1	TRBJ1-2	NA
TGCGCCAGCAGCCAAGGCGGGAGGGTCTCTGGAAACACCATATATTTT	CASSQGGRVSGNTIYF	TRBV4-1	NA	TRBJ1-3	NA
TGTGCCATCAGCGGATCTGGGGAGCAGTTCTTC	CAISGSGEQFF	TRBV10-3	NA	TRBJ2-1	once
TGTGCCTGGAGCCTCCGAAGGGGCCGAAATTCACCCCTCCACTTT	CAWSLRRGRNSPLHF	TRBV30	NA	TRBJ1-6	NA
TGTGCCAGCAGTGCCAGACAGAGCGCTAATGAAAAACTGTTTTTT	CASSARQSANEKLFF	TRBV2	NA	TRBJ1-4	NA
TGTGCCAGCAGCCTCGACAGTAGGAACACTGAAGCTTTCTTT	CASSLDSRNTEAFF	TRBV11-2	NA	TRBJ1-1	few
TGTGCCACCAGCAGAGATAGGCTAGCGGGGGACACTACACCAACCGGGGAGCTGTTTTTT	CATSRDRLAGDTTPTGELFF	TRBV15	TRBD2	TRBJ2-2	once
TGTGCCAGCCGAACCAGCGGGGGGCCCGATACGCAGTATTTT	CASRTSGGPDTQYF	TRBV6-5	TRBD2	TRBJ2-3	NA
TGTGCCATCAGTGAAGGGGCGGGGGAGACCCAGTACTTC	CAISEGAGETQYF	TRBV10-3	NA	TRBJ2-5	NA
TGTGCCAGCAGCCAGGCGGGGGGGCGATCCGGGGAGCTGTTTTTT	CASSQAGGRSGELFF	TRBV4-2	TRBD2	TRBJ2-2	once
TGTGCCAGCAGCAAGACAGGTCTTAACACCGGGGAGCTGTTTTTT	CASSKTGLNTGELFF	TRBV9	NA	TRBJ2-2	NA
TGTGCCAGCAGTTTAGCTGGACTACGGACAGGTTACTATGGCTACACCTTC	CASSLAGLRTGYYGYTF	TRBV28	TRBD1	TRBJ1-2	NA
TGCGCCAGCAGCAGACAGACATCGGTCAACTATGGCTACACCTTC	CASSRQTSVNYGYTF	TRBV5-1	NA	TRBJ1-2	NA
TGTGCCAGCAGTGGCCAAGAGACCCAGTACTTC	CASSGQETQYF	TRBV25-1	NA	TRBJ2-5	NA
TGTGCCAGCAGCTTACGACAGGGGATTACAGATACGCAGTATTTT	CASSLRQGITDTQYF	TRBV11-1	TRBD1	TRBJ2-3	NA
TGTGCCAGCAGTAGAGAGCTGAATTTCTACGAGCAGTACTTC	CASSRELNFYEQYF	TRBV6-5	NA	TRBJ2-7	NA
TGTGCCAGCAGCTTCCACCCCTCCTACGAGCAGTACTTC	CASSFHPSYEQYF	TRBV5-4	NA	TRBJ2-7	NA
TGTGCCAGCAGCCAGGCGAAGGGCGCGAAGATTCACGAGCAGTACTTC	CASSQAKGAKIHEQYF	TRBV4-2	NA	TRBJ2-7	NA
TGCGCCAGCAGCCAAGCCTATGGGACGGGGAATGAAAAACTGTTTTTT	CASSQAYGTGNEKLFF	TRBV4-3	NA	TRBJ1-4	NA
TGTGCCAGCAGCCAGGGCGCCAGGGGGGTCCCGTACTTC	CASSQGARGVPYF	TRBV7-7	NA	TRBJ2-7	NA
TGTGCCAGCAGTTACGACAGGGGGCTCGAGCAGTACTTC	CASSYDRGLEQYF	TRBV6-5	TRBD1	TRBJ2-7	NA
TGTGCCAGCAGCTTGGTTTCTGGCGGGCCAATCCAAGAGACCCAGTACTTC	CASSLVSGGPIQETQYF	TRBV5-4	NA	TRBJ2-5	NA
TGTGCCAGCAGCTTAACGTTAGGGGGGCCCCGGCCGGGCAATGAGCAGTTCTTC	CASSLTLGGPRPGNEQFF	TRBV7-3	NA	TRBJ2-1	NA
TGTGCCAGCAGCTTAGTTAGCTCCTACAATGAGCAGTTCTTC	CASSLVSSYNEQFF	TRBV7-2	NA	TRBJ2-1	once
TGTGCCAGCAGCTTGGGGGACACGGGCCAAGCTTTCTTT	CASSLGDTGQAFF	TRBV5-4	NA	TRBJ1-1	NA
TGCGCCAGCAGTCAATCAGGGGACAGGGGGAGGTACGAGCAGTACTTC	CASSQSGDRGRYEQYF	TRBV23-1	TRBD1	TRBJ2-7	NA
TGTGCCAGCAGCTTAGGGATCCACTACAATGAGCAGTTCTTC	CASSLGIHYNEQFF	TRBV7-3	NA	TRBJ2-1	NA
TGCGCCAGCAGCCCTGGATCAGGGGGCATCACCTACGAGCAGTACTTC	CASSPGSGGITYEQYF	TRBV4-1	TRBD1	TRBJ2-7	NA
TGTGCCAGCAGCTTACTAGGGGGATCTGGCGAGCAGTACTTC	CASSLLGGSGEQYF	TRBV7-9	NA	TRBJ2-7	NA
TGCGCCAGCACGCCGACCCGGGAGGTGGAGACCCAGTACTTC	CASTPTREVETQYF	TRBV5-1	TRBD2	TRBJ2-5	NA